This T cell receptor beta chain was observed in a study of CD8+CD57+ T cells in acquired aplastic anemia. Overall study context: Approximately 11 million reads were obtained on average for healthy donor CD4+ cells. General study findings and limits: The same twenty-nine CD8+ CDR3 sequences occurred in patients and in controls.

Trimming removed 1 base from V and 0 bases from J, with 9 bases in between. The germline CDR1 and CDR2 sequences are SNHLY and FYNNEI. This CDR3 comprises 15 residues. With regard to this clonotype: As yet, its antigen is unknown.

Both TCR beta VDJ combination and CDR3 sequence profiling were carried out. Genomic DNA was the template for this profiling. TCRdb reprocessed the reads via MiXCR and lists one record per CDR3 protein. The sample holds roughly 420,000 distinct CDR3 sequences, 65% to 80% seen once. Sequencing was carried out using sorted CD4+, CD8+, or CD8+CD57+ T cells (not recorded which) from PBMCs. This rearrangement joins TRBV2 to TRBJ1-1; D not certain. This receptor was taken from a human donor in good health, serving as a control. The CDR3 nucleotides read TGTGCCAGCAGTGAAGTTCAGACGGTGAACACTGAAGCTTTCTTT. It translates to CASSEVQTVNTEAFF.